Here is one T cell receptor (beta chain) with its context. This CDR3 comprises 17 residues. From germline, CDR1 is MGHDK and CDR2 SYGVNS. V dropped 4 bases and J dropped 2; count of bases not matched to a gene: 9. Some clones are missing from TCRdb's copy, which holds only in-frame ones; the method was immunoSEQ multiplex PCR. There are 70,000 to 95,000 clones in the sample; approximately 94% occur only once, and around 2.2% lies in the top ten. The sample belongs to a study of T cell changes during pregnancy in multiple sclerosis. This clonotype was sampled from a female donor with multiple sclerosis, enrolled in a pregnancy study. The V gene is TRBV25-1, the J gene TRBJ2-5; 11 nucleotides agree with TRBD2. The sample consisted of peripheral blood, taken in the third trimester of pregnancy. CDR3 sequence: CASSGGTSGGKQETQYF. CDR3 sequence (DNA): TGTGCCAGCAGTGGGGGGACTAGCGGAGGGAAACAAGAGACCCAGTACTTC.